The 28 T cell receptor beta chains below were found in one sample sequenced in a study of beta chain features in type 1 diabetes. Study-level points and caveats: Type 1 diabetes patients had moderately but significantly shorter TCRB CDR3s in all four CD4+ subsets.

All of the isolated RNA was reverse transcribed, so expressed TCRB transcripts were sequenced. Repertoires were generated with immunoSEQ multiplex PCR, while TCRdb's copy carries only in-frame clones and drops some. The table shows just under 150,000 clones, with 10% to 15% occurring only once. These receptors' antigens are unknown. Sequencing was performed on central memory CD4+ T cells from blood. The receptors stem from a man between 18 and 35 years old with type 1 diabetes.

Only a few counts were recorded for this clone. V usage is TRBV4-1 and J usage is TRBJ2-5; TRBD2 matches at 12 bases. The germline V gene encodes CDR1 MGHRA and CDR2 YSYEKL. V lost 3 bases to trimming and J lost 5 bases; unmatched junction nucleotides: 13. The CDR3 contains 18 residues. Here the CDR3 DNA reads TGCGCCAGCAGCCAGACTCGGACTAGCGGGGTAATGGAGGAGACCCAGTACTTC. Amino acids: CASSQTRTSGVMEETQYF.

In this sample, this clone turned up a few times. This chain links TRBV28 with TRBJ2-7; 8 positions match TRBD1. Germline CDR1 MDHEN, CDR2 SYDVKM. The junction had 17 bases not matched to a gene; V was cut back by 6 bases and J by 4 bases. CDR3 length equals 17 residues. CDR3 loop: CASRSIRSGQAIYEQYF. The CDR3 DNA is TGTGCCAGCAGGTCCATACGTTCGGGACAGGCCATATACGAGCAGTACTTC. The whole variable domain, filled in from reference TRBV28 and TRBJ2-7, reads DVKVTQSSRYLVKRTGEKVFLECVQDMDHENMFWYRQDPGLGLRLIYFSYDVKMKEKGDIPEGYSVSREKKERFSLILESASTNQTSMYLCASRSIRSGQAIYEQYFGPGTRLTVT.

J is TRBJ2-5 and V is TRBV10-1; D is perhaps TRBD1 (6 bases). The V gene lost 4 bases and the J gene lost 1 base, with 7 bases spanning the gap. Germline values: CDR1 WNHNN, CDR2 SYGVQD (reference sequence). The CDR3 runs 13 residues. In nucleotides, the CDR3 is TGCGCCAGCAGTGGGACAGTCCAAGAGACCCAGTACTTC. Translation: CASSGTVQETQYF.

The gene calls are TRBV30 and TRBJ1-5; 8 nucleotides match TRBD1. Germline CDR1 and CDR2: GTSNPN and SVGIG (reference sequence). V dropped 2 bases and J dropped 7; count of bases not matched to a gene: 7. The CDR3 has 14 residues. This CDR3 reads CAWSRGQGGQPQHF. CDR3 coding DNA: TGTGCCTGGAGTCGCGGACAGGGAGGCCAGCCCCAGCATTTT. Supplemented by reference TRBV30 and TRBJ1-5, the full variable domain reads SQTIHQWPATLVQPVGSPLSLECTVEGTSNPNLYWYRQAAGRGLQLLFYSVGIGQISSEVPQNLSASRPQDRQFILSSKKLLLSDSGFYLCAWSRGQGGQPQHFGDGTRLSIL.

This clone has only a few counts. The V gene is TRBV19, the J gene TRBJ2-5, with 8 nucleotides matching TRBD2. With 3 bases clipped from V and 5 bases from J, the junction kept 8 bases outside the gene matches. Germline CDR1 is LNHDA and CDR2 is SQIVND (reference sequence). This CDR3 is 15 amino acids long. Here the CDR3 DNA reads TGTGCCAGTAGTATCGGTACTAGCGGCCGGGAGACCCAGTACTTC. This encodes CASSIGTSGRETQYF.

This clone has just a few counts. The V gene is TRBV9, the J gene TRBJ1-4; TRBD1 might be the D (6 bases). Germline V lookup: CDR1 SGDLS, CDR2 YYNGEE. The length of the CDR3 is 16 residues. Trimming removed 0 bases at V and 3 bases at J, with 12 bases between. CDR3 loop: CASSVAGGLANEKLFF. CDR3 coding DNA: TGTGCCAGCAGCGTAGCCGGGGGCCTGGCTAATGAAAAACTGTTTTTT.

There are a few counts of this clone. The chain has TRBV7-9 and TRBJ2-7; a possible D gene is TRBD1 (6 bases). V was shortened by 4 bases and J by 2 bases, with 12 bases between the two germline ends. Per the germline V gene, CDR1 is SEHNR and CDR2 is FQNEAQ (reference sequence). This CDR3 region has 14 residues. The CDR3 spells CASSWSDSAYEQYF. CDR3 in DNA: TGTGCCAGCAGCTGGTCGGACAGCGCCTACGAGCAGTACTTC.

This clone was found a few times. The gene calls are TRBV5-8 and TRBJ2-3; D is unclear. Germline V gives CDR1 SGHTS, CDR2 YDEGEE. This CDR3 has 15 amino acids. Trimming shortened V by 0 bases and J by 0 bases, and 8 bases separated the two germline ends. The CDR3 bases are TGTGCCAGCAGCTTGGGCAGGCTAAGCACAGATACGCAGTATTTT. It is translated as CASSLGRLSTDTQYF. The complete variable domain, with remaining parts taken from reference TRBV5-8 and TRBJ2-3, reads EAGVTQSPTHLIKTRGQQATLRCSPISGHTSVYWYQQALGLGLQFLLWYDEGEERNRGNFPPRFSGRQFPNYSSELNVNALELEDSALYLCASSLGRLSTDTQYFGPGTRLTVL.

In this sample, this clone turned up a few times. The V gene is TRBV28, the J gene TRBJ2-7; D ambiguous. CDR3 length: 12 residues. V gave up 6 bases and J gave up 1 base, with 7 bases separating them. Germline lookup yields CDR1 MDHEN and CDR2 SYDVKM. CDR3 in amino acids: CASREWSYEQYF. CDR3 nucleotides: TGTGCCAGCAGGGAATGGTCCTACGAGCAGTACTTC.

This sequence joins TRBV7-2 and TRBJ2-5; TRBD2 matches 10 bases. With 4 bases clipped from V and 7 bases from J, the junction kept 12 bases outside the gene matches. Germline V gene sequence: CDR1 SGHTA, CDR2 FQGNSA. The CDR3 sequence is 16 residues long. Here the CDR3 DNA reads TGTGCCAGCAGCTCCGGCGGGACTAGCGTAATTGTGACCCAGTACTTC. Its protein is CASSSGGTSVIVTQYF.

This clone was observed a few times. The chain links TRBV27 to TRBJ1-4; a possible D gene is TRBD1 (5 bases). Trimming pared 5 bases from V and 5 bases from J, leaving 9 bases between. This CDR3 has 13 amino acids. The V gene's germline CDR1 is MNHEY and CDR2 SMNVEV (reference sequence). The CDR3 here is CASSIRQNEKLFF. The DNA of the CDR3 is TGTGCCAGCAGTATTCGACAGAATGAAAAACTGTTTTTT. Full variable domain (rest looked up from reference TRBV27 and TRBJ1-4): EAQVTQNPRYLITVTGKKLTVTCSQNMNHEYMSWYRQDPGLGLRQIYYSMNVEVTDKGDVPEGYKVSRKEKRNFPLILESPSPNQTSLYFCASSIRQNEKLFFGSGTQLSVL.

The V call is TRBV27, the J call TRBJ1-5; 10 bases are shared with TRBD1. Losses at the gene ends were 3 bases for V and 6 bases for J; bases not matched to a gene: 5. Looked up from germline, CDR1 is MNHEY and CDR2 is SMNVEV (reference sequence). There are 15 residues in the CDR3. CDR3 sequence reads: CASSFSTGGLQPQHF. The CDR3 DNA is TGTGCCAGCAGTTTCTCGACAGGGGGCCTTCAGCCCCAGCATTTT.

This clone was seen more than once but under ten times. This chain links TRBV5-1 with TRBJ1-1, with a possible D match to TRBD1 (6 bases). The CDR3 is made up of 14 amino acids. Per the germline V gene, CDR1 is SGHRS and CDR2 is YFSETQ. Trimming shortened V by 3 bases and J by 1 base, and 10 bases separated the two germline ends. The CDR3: CASSSGQSNTEAFF. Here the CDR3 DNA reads TGCGCCAGCAGCTCGGGACAATCGAACACTGAAGCTTTCTTT. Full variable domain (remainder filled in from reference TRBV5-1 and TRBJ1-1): KAGVTQTPRYLIKTRGQQVTLSCSPISGHRSVSWYQQTPGQGLQFLFEYFSETQRNKGNFPGRFSGRQFSNSRSEMNVSTLELGDSALYLCASSSGQSNTEAFFGQGTRLTVV.

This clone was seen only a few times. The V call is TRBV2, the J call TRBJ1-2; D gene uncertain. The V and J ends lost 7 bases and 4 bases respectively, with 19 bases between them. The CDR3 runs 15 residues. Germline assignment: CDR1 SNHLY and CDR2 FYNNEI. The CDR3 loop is CASTVLGDLGYGYTF. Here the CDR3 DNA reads TGTGCCAGCACTGTCCTCGGCGACCTCGGCTATGGCTACACCTTC. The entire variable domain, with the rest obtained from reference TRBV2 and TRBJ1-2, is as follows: EPEVTQTPSHQVTQMGQEVILRCVPISNHLYFYWYRQILGQKVEFLVSFYNNEISEKSEIFDDQFSVERPDGSNFTLKIRSTKLEDSAMYFCASTVLGDLGYGYTFGSGTRLTVV.

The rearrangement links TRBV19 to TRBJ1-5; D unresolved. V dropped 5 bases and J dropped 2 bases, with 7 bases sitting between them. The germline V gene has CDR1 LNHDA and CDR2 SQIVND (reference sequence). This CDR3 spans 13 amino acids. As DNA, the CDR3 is TGTGCCAGTAGTGACACTCGCAATCAGCCCCAGCATTTT. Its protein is CASSDTRNQPQHF.

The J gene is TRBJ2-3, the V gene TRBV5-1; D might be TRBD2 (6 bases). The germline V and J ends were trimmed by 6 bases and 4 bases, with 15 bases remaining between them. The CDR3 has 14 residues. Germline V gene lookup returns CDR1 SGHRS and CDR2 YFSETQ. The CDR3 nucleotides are TGCGCCAGCACCCTTGGAGGGGACGCAGATACGCAGTATTTT. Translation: CASTLGGDADTQYF.

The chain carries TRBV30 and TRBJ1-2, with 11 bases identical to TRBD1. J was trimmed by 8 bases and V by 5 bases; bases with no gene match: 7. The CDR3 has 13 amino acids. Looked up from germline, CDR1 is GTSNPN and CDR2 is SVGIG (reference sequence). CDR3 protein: CAWVGQGARGYTF. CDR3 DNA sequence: TGTGCCTGGGTCGGACAGGGGGCGAGGGGCTACACCTTC.

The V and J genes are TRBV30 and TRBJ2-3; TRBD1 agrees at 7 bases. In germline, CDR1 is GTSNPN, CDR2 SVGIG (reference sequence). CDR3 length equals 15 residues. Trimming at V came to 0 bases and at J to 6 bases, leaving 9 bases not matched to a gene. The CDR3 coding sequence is TGTGCCTGGAGTGTACTCCTTACAGGGGTCGATACGCAGTATTTT. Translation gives CAWSVLLTGVDTQYF.

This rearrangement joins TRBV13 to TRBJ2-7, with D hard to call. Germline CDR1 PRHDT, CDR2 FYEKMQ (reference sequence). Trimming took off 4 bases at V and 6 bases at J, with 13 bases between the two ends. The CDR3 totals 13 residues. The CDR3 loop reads CASSSDRRGEQYF. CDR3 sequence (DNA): TGTGCCAGCAGCTCGGACCGTCGTGGCGAGCAGTACTTC.

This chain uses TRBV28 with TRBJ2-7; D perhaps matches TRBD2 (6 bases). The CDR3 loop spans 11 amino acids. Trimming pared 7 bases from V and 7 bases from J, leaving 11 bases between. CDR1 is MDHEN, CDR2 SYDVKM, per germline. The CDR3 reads CASKRRGEQYF. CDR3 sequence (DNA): TGTGCCAGCAAACGACGGGGGGAGCAGTACTTC.

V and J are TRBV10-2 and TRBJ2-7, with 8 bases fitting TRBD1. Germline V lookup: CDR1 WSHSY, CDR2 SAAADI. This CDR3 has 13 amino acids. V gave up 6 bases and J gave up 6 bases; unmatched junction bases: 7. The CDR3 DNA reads TGCGCCAGCAGGTCCGGGACAGGTGGCGAGCAGTACTTC. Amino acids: CASRSGTGGEQYF.

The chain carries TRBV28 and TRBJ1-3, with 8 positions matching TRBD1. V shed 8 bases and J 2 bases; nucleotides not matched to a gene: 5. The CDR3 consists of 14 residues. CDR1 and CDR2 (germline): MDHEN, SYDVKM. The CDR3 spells CASRTGGPGNTIYF. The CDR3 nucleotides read TGTGCCAGCCGTACAGGGGGACCTGGAAACACCATATATTTT.

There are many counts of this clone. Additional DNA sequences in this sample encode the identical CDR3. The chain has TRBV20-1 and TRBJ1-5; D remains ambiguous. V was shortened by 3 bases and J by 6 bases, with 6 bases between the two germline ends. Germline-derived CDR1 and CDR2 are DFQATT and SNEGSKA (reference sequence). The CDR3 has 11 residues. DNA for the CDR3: TGCAGTGCTAGTGGAGGTCAGCCCCAGCATTTT. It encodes CSASGGQPQHF.

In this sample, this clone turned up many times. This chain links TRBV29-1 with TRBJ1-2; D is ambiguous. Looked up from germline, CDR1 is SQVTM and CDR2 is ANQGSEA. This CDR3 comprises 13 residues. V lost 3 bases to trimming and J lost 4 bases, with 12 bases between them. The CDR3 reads CSVETGSSYGYTF. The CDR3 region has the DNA TGCAGCGTTGAGACGGGATCCTCCTATGGCTACACCTTC. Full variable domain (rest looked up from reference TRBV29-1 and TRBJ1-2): SAVISQKPSRDICQRGTSLTIQCQVDSQVTMMFWYRQQPGQSLTLIATANQGSEATYESGFVIDKFPISRPNLTFSTLTVSNMSPEDSSIYLCSVETGSSYGYTFGSGTRLTVV.

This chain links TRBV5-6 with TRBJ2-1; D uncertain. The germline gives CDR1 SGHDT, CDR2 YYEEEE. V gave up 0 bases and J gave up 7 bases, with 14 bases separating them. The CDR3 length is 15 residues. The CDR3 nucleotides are TGTGCCAGCAGCTTGGTTGGTTGGGCTTCGAATGAGCAGTTCTTC. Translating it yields CASSLVGWASNEQFF. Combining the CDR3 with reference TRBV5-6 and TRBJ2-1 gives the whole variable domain DAGVTQSPTHLIKTRGQQVTLRCSPKSGHDTVSWYQQALGQGPQFIFQYYEEEERQRGNFPDRFSGHQFPNYSSELNVNALLLGDSALYLCASSLVGWASNEQFFGPGTRLTVL.

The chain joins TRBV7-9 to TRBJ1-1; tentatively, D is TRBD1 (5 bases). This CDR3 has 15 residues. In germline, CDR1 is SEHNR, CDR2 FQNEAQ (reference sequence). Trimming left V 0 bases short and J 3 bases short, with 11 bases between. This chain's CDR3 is CASSLALGGDTEAFF. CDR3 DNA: TGTGCCAGCAGCTTAGCCTTGGGAGGGGACACTGAAGCTTTCTTT.

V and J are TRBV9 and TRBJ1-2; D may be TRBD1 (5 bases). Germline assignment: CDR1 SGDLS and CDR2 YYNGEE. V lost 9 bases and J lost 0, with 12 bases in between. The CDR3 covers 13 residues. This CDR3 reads CATGRGANYGYTF. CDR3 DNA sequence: TGTGCCACAGGGCGGGGAGCTAACTATGGCTACACCTTC. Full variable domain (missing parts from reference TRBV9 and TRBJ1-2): DSGVTQTPKHLITATGQRVTLRCSPRSGDLSVYWYQQSLDQGLQFLIQYYNGEERAKGNILERFSAQQFPDLHSELNLSSLELGDSALYFCATGRGANYGYTFGSGTRLTVV.

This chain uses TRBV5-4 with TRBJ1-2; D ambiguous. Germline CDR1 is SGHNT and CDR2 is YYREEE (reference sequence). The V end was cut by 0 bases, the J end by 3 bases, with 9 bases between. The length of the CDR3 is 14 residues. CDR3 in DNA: TGTGCCAGCAGCTTGGGTGCGCCGGACTATGGCTACACCTTC. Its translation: CASSLGAPDYGYTF.